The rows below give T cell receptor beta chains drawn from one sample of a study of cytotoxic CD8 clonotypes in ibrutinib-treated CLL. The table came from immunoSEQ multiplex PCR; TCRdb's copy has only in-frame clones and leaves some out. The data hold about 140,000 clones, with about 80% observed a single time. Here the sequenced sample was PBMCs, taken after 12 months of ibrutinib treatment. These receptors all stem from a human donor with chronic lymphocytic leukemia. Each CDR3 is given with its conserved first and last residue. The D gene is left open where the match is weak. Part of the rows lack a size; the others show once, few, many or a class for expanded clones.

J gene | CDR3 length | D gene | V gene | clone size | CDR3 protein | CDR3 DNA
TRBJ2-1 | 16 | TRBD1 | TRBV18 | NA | CASSPPGTGSSVGQFF | TGTGCCAGCTCACCACCCGGGACAGGGTCTTCTGTGGGGCAGTTCTTC
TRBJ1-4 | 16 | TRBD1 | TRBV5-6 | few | CASSLIPTGVTEKLFF | TGTGCCAGCAGCTTGATTCCGACAGGGGTGACTGAAAAACTGTTTTTT
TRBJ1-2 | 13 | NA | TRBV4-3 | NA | CASSQGVNYGYTF | TGCGCCAGCAGCCAAGGGGTTAACTATGGCTACACCTTC
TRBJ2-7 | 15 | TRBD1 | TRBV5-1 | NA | CASSTAGTVIYEQYF | TGCGCCAGCAGCACAGCCGGGACAGTCATTTACGAGCAGTACTTC
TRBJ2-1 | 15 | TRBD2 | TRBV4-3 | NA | CASSQSLAGGHEQFF | TGCGCCAGCAGCCAAAGCCTAGCGGGAGGGCATGAGCAGTTCTTC
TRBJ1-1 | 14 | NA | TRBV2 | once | CASIAQGGLTEAFF | TGTGCCAGCATCGCCCAAGGGGGGTTGACTGAAGCTTTCTTT
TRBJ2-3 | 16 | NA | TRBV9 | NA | CASSVVPGASTDTQYF | TGTGCCAGCAGCGTCGTTCCGGGGGCAAGCACAGATACGCAGTATTTT
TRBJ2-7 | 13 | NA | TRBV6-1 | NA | CASMRDGTYEQYF | TGTGCCAGCATGCGTGACGGGACCTACGAGCAGTACTTC
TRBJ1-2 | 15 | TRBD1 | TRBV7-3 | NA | CATAEGGQIFNGYTF | TGTGCCACCGCAGAGGGGGGACAGATTTTTAATGGCTACACCTTC
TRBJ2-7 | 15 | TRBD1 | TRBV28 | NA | CASSSGQGRFYEQYF | TGTGCCAGCAGTTCCGGACAGGGTAGGTTCTACGAGCAGTACTTC
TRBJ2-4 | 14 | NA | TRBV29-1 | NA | CSVGQGRGANIQYF | TGCAGCGTTGGTCAGGGAAGGGGGGCTAACATTCAGTACTTC
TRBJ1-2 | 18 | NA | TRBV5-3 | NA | CARSLSLNTGSISYGYTF | TGTGCCAGAAGCTTGAGTCTTAATACAGGGAGCATTAGCTATGGCTACACCTTC
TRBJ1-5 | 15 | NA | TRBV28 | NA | CASSLSGTGNQPQHF | TGTGCCAGCAGTTTATCAGGGACGGGTAATCAGCCCCAGCATTTT
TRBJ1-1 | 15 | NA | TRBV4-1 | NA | CASSQKYGGGSEAFF | TGCGCCAGCAGCCAAAAGTACGGGGGGGGGTCTGAAGCTTTCTTT
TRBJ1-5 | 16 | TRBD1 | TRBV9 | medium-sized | CASSVERSGGSQPQHF | TGTGCCAGCAGCGTAGAGAGGTCAGGGGGTAGTCAGCCCCAGCATTTT
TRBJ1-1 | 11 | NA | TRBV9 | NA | CASSAADEAFF | TGTGCCAGCAGCGCGGCTGATGAAGCTTTCTTT
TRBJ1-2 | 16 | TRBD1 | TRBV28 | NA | CASSLPLLTGGGGYTF | TGTGCCAGCAGTTTACCACTTCTCACAGGGGGAGGTGGCTACACCTTC
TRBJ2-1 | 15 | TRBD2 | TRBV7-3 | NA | CASSSTLAGDNEQFF | TGTGCCAGCAGCTCCACACTAGCGGGAGACAATGAGCAGTTCTTC
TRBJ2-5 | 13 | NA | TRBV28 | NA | CASAGGGQETQYF | TGTGCCTCTGCTGGCGGAGGCCAGGAGACCCAGTACTTC
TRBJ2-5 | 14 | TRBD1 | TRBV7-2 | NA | CASCRDRDQETQYF | TGTGCCAGCTGCCGGGACAGGGACCAAGAGACCCAGTACTTC
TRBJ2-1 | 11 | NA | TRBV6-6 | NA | CASSRNNEQFF | TGTGCCAGCAGTAGAAACAATGAGCAGTTCTTC
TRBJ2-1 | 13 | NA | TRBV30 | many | CAWSVGGANEQFF | TGTGCCTGGAGTGTTGGGGGGGCGAATGAGCAGTTCTTC
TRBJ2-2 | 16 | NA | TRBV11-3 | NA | CASSLTLGAHTGELFF | TGTGCCAGCAGCTTAACTCTGGGGGCACACACCGGGGAGCTGTTTTTT
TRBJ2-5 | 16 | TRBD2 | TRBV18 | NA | CASSPRGGAGGETQYF | TGTGCCAGCTCACCACGAGGGGGAGCGGGAGGTGAGACCCAGTACTTC
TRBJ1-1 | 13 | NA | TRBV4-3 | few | CASSQDRNTEAFF | TGCGCCAGCAGCCAAGACCGGAACACTGAAGCTTTCTTT
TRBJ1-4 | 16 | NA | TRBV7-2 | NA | CASSRTRGATNEKLFF | TGTGCCAGCAGCAGAACAAGGGGCGCAACTAATGAAAAACTGTTTTTT
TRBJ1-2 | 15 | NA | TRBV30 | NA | CAWNLGWGGRGGYTF | TGTGCCTGGAATCTCGGTTGGGGGGGCCGGGGAGGCTACACCTTC
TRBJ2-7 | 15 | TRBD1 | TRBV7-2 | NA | CASSLTQMGQHEQYF | TGTGCCAGCAGCTTGACGCAAATGGGACAGCACGAGCAGTACTTC
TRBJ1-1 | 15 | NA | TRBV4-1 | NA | CASSQPGTSGGEAFF | TGCGCCAGCAGCCAACCCGGGACCTCCGGGGGTGAAGCTTTCTTT
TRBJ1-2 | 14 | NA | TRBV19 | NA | CASTTDGASYGYTF | TGTGCCAGTACCACGGACGGGGCTTCCTATGGCTACACCTTC
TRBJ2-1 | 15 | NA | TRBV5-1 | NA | CASSWGDGTYNEQFF | TGCGCCAGCAGCTGGGGGGACGGTACCTACAATGAGCAGTTCTTC
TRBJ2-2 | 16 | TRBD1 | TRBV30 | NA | CAWTDRGGGGTGELFF | TGTGCCTGGACAGACAGGGGCGGAGGGGGCACCGGGGAGCTGTTTTTT
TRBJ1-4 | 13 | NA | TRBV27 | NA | CASSLGPGWGWVF | TGTGCCAGCAGTTTAGGGCCAGGATGGGGTTGGGTTTTT
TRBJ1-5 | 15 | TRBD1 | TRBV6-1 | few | CASSDRQGTREPQHF | TGTGCCAGCAGTGACAGACAGGGGACCAGGGAGCCCCAGCATTTT
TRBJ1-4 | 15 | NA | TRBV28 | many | CASSQGPLVNEKLFF | TGTGCCAGCAGTCAGGGGCCCCTGGTTAATGAAAAACTGTTTTTT
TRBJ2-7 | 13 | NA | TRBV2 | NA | CASSEEGVYEQYF | TGTGCCAGCAGTGAAGAGGGCGTATACGAGCAGTACTTC
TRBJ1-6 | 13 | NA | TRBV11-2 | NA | CASSSRSRMYLHF | TGTGCCAGCAGCTCCAGATCGCGGATGTATCTCCACTTT
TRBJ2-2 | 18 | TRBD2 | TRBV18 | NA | CASSPPGLAGGITGELFF | TGTGCCAGCTCACCGCCGGGACTAGCGGGAGGGATCACCGGGGAGCTGTTTTTT
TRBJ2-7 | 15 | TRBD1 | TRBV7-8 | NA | CASVIYRTGPYEQYF | TGTGCCAGCGTCATATATAGGACAGGGCCCTACGAGCAGTACTTC
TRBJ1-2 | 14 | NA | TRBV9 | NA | CASSALTANYGYTF | TGTGCCAGCAGCGCTTTGACAGCTAACTATGGCTACACCTTC
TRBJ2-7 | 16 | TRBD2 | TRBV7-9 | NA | CASSHKNTGGSHEQYF | TGTGCCAGCAGCCATAAAAACACGGGGGGGTCCCACGAGCAGTACTTC
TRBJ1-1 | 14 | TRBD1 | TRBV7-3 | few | CASSLGQAPAEAFF | TGTGCCAGCAGCTTAGGACAGGCCCCTGCTGAAGCTTTCTTT
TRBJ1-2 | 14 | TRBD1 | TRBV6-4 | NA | CASSSRQGNYGYTF | TGTGCCAGCAGTTCGCGACAGGGAAACTATGGCTACACCTTC
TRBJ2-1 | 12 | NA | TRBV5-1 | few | CASAGLGDEQFF | TGCGCCAGCGCAGGACTCGGGGATGAGCAGTTCTTC
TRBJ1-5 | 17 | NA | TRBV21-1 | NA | CASSKRRASRPNQPQHF | TGTGCCAGCAGCAAACGTAGGGCATCCCGGCCCAATCAGCCCCAGCATTTT
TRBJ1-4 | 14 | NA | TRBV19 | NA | CASSLGIQFEKLFF | TGTGCCAGTAGTTTGGGTATACAATTTGAAAAACTGTTTTTT
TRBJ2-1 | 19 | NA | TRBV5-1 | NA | CASSPYRLGRISSYNEQFF | TGCGCCAGCAGCCCCTATCGTCTGGGGAGAATCTCCTCCTACAATGAGCAGTTCTTC
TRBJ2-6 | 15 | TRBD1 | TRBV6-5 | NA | CASRQGLSGANVLTF | TGTGCCAGCAGACAGGGGCTCTCTGGGGCCAACGTCCTGACTTTC
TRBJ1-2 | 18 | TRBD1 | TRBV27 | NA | CASSLKGQGVDSNYGYTF | TGTGCCAGCAGTTTAAAAGGACAGGGGGTAGATTCCAACTATGGCTACACCTTC
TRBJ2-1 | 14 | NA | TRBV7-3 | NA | CASSRTGFLNEQFF | TGTGCCAGCAGTCGCACAGGGTTTCTGAATGAGCAGTTCTTC
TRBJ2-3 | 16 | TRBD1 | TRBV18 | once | CASSPRDRAGTDTQYF | TGTGCCAGCTCACCACGGGACAGGGCCGGCACAGATACGCAGTATTTT
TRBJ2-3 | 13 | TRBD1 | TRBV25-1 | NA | CASSGQATDTQYF | TGTGCCAGCTCAGGACAGGCCACAGATACGCAGTATTTT
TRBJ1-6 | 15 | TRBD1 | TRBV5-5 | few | CASSIPTGGASPLHF | TGTGCCAGCAGCATTCCGACAGGGGGCGCTTCACCCCTCCACTTT
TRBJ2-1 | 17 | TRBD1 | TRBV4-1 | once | CASSQGRAQGAFGEQFF | TGCGCCAGCAGCCAAGGTAGGGCTCAGGGGGCTTTTGGTGAGCAGTTCTTC
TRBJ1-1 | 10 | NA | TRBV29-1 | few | CSVSGTEAFF | TGCAGCGTGTCGGGCACTGAAGCTTTCTTT
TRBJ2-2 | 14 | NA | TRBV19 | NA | CASSQDRNTGELFF | TGTGCCAGTAGTCAAGACAGAAACACCGGGGAGCTGTTTTTT
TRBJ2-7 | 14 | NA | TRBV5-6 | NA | CASRRTHDSYEQYF | TGTGCCAGCAGAAGGACGCACGACTCCTACGAGCAGTACTTC
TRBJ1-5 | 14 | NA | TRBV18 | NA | CASSPSPERQPQHF | TGTGCCAGCTCACCATCACCTGAACGTCAGCCCCAGCATTTT
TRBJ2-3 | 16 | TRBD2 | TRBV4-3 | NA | CASSQGGLAGANTQYF | TGCGCCAGCAGCCAAGGGGGGCTAGCGGGAGCTAATACGCAGTATTTT